This T cell receptor (beta chain) was recovered during a study of technical replicates of blood from several donors. Trimming left V 2 bases short and J 8 bases short, with 24 bases between. CDR1 MNHNS and CDR2 SASEGT come from the germline V gene. This CDR3 has 17 amino acids. The assay was immunoSEQ multiplex PCR, and TCRdb's table has in-frame clones only and misses some. The sample has more than 45,000 clones; roughly 94% are singletons. This chain links TRBV6-1 with TRBJ1-2; D gene ambiguous. The receptor comes from a human donor in good health. Some clones in this sample may be carry-over from other donors' samples. Sequences were obtained from PBMCs. The CDR3, as DNA: TGTGCCAGCAGTGAACGGGCTGTGGGGAGAGGTTTACCCGGCTACACCTTC. Its translation is CASSERAVGRGLPGYTF.